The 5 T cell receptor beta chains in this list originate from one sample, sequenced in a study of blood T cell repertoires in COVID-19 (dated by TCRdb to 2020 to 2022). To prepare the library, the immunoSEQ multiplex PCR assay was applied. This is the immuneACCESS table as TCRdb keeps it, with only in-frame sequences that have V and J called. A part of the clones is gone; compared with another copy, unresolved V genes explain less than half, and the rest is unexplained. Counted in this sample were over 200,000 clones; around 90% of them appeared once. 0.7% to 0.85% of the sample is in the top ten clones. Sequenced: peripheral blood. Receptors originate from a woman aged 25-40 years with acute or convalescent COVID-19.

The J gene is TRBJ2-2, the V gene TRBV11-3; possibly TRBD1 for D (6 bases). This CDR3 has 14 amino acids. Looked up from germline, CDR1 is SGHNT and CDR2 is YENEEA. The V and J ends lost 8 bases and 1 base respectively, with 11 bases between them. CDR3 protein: CASAPGQNTGELFF. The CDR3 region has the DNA TGTGCCAGCGCGCCGGGACAGAACACCGGGGAGCTGTTTTTT.

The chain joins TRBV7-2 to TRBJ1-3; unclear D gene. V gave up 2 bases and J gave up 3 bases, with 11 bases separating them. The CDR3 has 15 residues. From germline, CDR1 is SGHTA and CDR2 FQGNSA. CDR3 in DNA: TGTGCCAGCAGCTTATCGCCGTCGGGTGGAAACACCATATATTTT. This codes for CASSLSPSGGNTIYF.

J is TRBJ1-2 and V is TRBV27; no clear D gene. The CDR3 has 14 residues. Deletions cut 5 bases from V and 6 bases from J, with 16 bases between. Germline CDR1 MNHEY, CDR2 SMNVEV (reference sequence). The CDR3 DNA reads TGTGCCAGCAGTAAAGTTGGGTATGCGGATGGCTACACCTTC. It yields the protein CASSKVGYADGYTF.

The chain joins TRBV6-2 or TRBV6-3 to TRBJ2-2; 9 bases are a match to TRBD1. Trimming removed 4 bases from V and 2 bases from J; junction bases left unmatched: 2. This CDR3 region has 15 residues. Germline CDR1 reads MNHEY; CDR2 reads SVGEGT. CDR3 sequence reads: CASSLDRGNTGELFF. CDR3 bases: TGTGCCAGCAGTTTGGACAGGGGTAACACCGGGGAGCTGTTTTTT.

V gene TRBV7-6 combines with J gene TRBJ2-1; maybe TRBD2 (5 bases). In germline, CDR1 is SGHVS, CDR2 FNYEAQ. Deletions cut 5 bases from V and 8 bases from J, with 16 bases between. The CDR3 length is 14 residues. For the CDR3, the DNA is TGTGCCAGCAGCAAAAGTATCGGGCGGGATGAGCAGTTCTTC. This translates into CASSKSIGRDEQFF.